Detailed here is one T cell receptor beta chain. Original processing methods: Quantification of nucleated cells was approximated via reference gene primer amplification. Only in-frame clones appear in the TCRdb table, and some are missing; sequencing was by immunoSEQ multiplex PCR. V, J and clone size were drawn from that table, and D and trimming were deduced from the DNA. This table holds roughly 250,000 clones, about 89% found once. This specimen belongs to a study of blood T cell repertoires in COVID-19. Background on the study: From T cells, B-cell-depleted T cells, or PBMCs came the material, which was cDNA or gDNA.

Donors were grouped by their self-reported clinical history. Trimming cost V 4 bases and J 7 bases; bases outside gene matches: 5. Germline V gene sequence: CDR1 ENHRY, CDR2 SYGVKD. The CDR3 spans 15 residues. Sequenced input: PBMCs or T cells enriched from blood (not recorded which). The chain combines TRBV10-3 with TRBJ2-1; 12 nucleotides align to TRBD2. The sequence was collected from a man in his forties who had recovered from COVID-19. CDR3 in DNA: TGTGCCATCAGTGCGACTAGCGGGAGTGATAATGAGCAGTTCTTC. It specifies CAISATSGSDNEQFF.